This TCR beta chain was recorded in a study of T-cell memory formation after mild COVID-19. At the level of the study: TCR clusters largely stayed donor specific.

This clonotype was recorded a few times. Its cognate antigen is unknown. Germline-derived CDR1 and CDR2 are SGHVS and FNYEAQ. Trimming removed 5 bases from V and 0 bases from J; junction bases left unmatched: 5. The CDR3 totals 16 residues. Study-wide results and caveats: CD4+ contracting clones lay mainly in CM and EM, CD8+ ones in EMRA. Clones that shrank (day 15 to 85) were balanced CD4/CD8, whereas later expanders leaned CD4+.

Researchers used 5'RACE with constant-segment primers to make TCR alpha and TCR beta cDNA libraries that carry sample barcodes and UMIs. TCRdb reprocessed the 5' RACE reads with MiXCR, giving one entry per CDR3 protein. The data contain under 550,000 distinct CDR3 sequences, roughly 17% of them singletons. The TCR sequence derives from a man aged 18 to 29 who had mild COVID-19 (a few samples of this study predate the infection). Cell type and time point are not known. Sequencing was done on a sample of PBMCs or a T cell subset sorted from them (not recorded which). This rearrangement joins TRBV7-6 to TRBJ2-2, with 8 bases lining up with TRBD1. The CDR3 region has the DNA TGTGCCAGCAGCCCAAACAGGGGGGCGAACACCGGGGAGCTGTTTTTT. It codes for CASSPNRGANTGELFF.